This T cell receptor beta chain was documented in a study of T-cell reconstitution after alpha-beta-depleted transplantation in children. Study-wide results and limits: It was reported that alpha-beta T cells came from several hundred expanded graft clones (about two months after transplant). T cells produced anew were the main source of T-cell counts and diversity one year after transplant. The high TCRbeta diversity at day 60 in some patients came from surviving recipient T cells and thymic progenitors.

Ten or more counts support this clonotype. The antigen remains undetermined. Unique molecular identifiers were incorporated when the TCRbeta library was constructed. One entry per CDR3 protein, called by TCRdb with MiXCR from the PCR reads. Here the sample spans approximately 650,000 distinct CDR3 sequences, over 10% being singletons. The specimen comprised PBMCs, sampled before TCRalphabeta/CD19-depleted stem cell transplant. This sequence was found in a girl aged 2-10 years with congenital amegakaryocytic thrombocytopenia, due to receive a stem cell transplant.

CDR3 loop: CSARDVGRVDEQFF. In nucleotides, the CDR3 is TGCAGTGCTAGAGATGTGGGGCGTGTCGATGAGCAGTTCTTC. The rearrangement joins TRBV20-1 to TRBJ2-1; a weak D match, TRBD1 (5 bases). Trimming took 0 bases from V and 8 from J, leaving 14 bases between them. This CDR3 spans 14 amino acids. Germline lookup yields CDR1 DFQATT and CDR2 SNEGSKA (reference sequence).